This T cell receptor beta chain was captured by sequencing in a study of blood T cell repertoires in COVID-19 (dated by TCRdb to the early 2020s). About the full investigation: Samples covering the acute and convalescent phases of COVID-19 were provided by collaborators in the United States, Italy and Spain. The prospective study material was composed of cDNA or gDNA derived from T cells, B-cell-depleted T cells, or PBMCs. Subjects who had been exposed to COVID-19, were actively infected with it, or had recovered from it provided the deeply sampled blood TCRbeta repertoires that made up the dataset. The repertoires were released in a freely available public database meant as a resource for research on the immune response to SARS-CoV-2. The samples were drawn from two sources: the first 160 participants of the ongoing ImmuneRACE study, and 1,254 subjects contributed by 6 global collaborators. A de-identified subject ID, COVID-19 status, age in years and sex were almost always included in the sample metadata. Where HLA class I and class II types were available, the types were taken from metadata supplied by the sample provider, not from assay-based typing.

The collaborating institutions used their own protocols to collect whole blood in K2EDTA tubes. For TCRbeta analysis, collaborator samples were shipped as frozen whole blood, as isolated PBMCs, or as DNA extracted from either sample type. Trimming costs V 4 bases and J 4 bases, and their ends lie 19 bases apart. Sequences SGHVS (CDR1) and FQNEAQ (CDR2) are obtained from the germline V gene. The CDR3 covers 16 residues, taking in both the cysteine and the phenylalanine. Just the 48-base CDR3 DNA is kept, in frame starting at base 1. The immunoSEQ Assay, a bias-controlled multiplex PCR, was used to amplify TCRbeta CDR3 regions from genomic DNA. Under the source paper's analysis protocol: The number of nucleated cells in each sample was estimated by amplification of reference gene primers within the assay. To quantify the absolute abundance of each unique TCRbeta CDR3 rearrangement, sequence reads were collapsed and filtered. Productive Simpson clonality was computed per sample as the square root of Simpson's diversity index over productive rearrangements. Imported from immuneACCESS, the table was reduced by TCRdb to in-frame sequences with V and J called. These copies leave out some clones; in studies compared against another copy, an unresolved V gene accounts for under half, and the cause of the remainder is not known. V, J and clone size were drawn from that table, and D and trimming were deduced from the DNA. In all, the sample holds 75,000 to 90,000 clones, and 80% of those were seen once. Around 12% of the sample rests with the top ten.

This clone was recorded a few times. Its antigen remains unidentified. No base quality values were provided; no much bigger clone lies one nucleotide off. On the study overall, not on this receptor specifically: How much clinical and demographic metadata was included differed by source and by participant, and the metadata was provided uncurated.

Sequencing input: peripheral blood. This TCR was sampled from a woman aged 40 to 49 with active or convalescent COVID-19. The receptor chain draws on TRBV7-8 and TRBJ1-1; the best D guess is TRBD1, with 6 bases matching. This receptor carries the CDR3 CASSSLVQGLGTEAFF. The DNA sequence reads TGTGCCAGCAGCTCCTTGGTACAGGGCTTGGGCACTGAAGCTTTCTTT.